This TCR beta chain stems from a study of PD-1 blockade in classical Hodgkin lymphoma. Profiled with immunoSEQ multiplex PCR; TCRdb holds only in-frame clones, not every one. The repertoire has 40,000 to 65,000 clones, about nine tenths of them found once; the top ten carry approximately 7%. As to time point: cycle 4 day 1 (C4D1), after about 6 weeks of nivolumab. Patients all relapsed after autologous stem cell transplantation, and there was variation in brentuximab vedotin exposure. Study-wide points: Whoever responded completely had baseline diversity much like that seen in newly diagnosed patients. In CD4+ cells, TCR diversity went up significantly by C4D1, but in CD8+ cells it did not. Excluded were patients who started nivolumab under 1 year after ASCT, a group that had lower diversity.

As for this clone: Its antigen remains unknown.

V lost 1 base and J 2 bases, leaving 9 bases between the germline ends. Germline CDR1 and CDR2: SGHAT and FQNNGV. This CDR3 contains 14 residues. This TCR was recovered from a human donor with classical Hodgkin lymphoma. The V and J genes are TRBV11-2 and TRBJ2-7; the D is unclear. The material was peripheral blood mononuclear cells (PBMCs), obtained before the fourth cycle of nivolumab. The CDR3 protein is CASSLARQPYEQYF. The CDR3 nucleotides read TGTGCCAGCAGCTTAGCCCGGCAGCCCTACGAGCAGTACTTC.